The source of this T cell receptor beta chain is a study of identifying expanded T cells in peripheral blood. No infections or other immune events were documented during collection. Notes on the study in general: Across healthy donors, higher total template counts meant significantly greater two-week count variance. Technical replicates showed around 1.2 changed clones; two weeks around 15; four weeks 19.

Of note for this clone: Its antigen remains unknown.

Some clones are missing from TCRdb's copy, which holds only in-frame ones; the method was immunoSEQ multiplex PCR. Among around 120,000 clones listed, around 89% were seen once. The receptor's source is a person aged 18 to 70 in good health. What was sequenced was blood.

The CDR3 region has the DNA TGTGCCAGCAGCCAAGCTGACGGCACAGATACGCAGTATTTT. Its translation: CASSQADGTDTQYF. The V gene is TRBV4-2, the J gene TRBJ2-3; D is unclear. V lost 1 base and J lost 1, with 6 bases in between. CDR3 length equals 14 residues. CDR1 and CDR2 from the germline V gene are LGHNA and YNFKEQ.